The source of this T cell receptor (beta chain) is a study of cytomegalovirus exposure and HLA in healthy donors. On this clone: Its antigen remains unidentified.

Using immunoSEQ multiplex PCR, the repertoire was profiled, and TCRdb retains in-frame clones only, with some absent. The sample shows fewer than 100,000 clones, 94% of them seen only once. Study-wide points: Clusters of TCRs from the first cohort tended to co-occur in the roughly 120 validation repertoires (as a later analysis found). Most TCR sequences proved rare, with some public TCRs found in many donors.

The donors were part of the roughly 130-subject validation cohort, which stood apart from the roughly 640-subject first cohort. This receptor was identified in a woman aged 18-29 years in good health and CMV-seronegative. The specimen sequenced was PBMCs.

The CDR3 region has the DNA TGTGCCAGCAGCTTAATGGGGGGAGGGAATCAGCCCCAGCATTTT. This codes for CASSLMGGGNQPQHF. The chain combines TRBV7-3 with TRBJ1-5; possibly TRBD1 for D (5 bases). V was cut by 1 base and J by 4 bases, with 11 bases left in between. The CDR3 has 15 amino acids. Germline CDR1 reads SGHTA; CDR2 reads FQGTGA.